This T cell receptor beta chain was observed in a study of T cells in Graves' hyperthyroidism and ophthalmopathy. Broader study findings: Ophthalmopathy was told apart from stable hyperthyroidism by a 13 V-J model.

This clonotype was counted at least ten times. Its antigen is currently unknown. TCR beta CDR3 regions were amplified from RNA transcripts. Researchers ran a first-round RT-PCR on the TCR CDR3 using the HTBI primer set. TCRdb recomputed calls from the multiplex PCR reads with MiXCR, one row per CDR3 protein. The sample records 640,000 or so distinct CDR3 sequences, roughly 15% being singletons. Germline V gives CDR1 DFQATT, CDR2 SNEGSKA (reference sequence). The CDR3 sequence is 11 residues long. V lost 3 bases and J lost 3, with 5 bases in between. A patient was excluded if there was uncontrolled infection, other autoimmune disease, pregnancy or lactation.

This chain joins TRBV20-1 and TRBJ1-1; D is ambiguous. Sequencing was done on a sample of blood. This TCR derives from a woman aged 40 to 55 with Graves' ophthalmopathy. Here the CDR3 DNA reads TGCAGTGCTAGGGAGGACACTGAAGCTTTCTTT. This translates into CSAREDTEAFF.